The 32 T cell receptor beta chains reported below all come from one sample, sequenced in a study of T-cell reconstitution after alpha-beta-depleted transplantation in children. Unique molecular identifiers were built into the TCRbeta library. A single record per CDR3 protein comes from TCRdb applying MiXCR to the PCR reads. The sample has about 98,000 distinct CDR3 sequences, about 6% seen once. This specimen consisted of PBMCs, mostly from graft donor cells, obtained 60 days after TCRalphabeta/CD19-depleted stem cell transplant. All receptors come from a female patient aged 2-15 years who had a stem cell transplant for Fanconi anemia, so the T cells may come from the graft donor.

This clonotype was observed a few times. Here the CDR3 reads CSARDSTTGELFF. CDR3 DNA: TGCAGCGCCCGAGACTCTACCACCGGGGAGCTGTTTTTT. The chain uses TRBV29-1 and TRBJ2-2; no reliable D call. Trimming cost V 7 bases and J 4 bases, with 13 bases left between them. The CDR3 runs 13 residues. CDR1 is SQVTM, CDR2 ANQGSEA, per germline.

The sample holds many counts of this clonotype. This chain joins TRBV21-1 and TRBJ2-7; the table's D call, TRBD1, was not checked against the DNA. TRBV21-1 corresponds to a pseudogene. The CDR3 sequence is 13 residues long. The CDR3 loop reads CASSDSRAYEQYF. The CDR3 bases are TGTGCCAGCAGCGACAGTAGGGCCTACGAGCAGTACTTC.

This clonotype was seen a few times. The chain uses TRBV12-3 or TRBV12-4 and TRBJ2-6, with 8 bases lining up with TRBD1. Trimming at V came to 6 bases and at J to 2 bases, leaving 6 bases not matched to a gene. CDR3 size: 16 residues. As DNA, the CDR3 is TGTGCCAGCAGGCCCTCAGGGGGCGCTGGGGCCAACGTCCTGACTTTC. This codes for CASRPSGGAGANVLTF.

This chain connects TRBV5-1 to TRBJ1-1, with 10 nucleotides matching TRBD1. Losses at the gene ends were 3 bases for V and 6 bases for J; bases not matched to a gene: 11. The germline CDR1 and CDR2 sequences are SGHRS and YFSETQ. The CDR3 runs 16 residues. The CDR3 loop is CASSSGQGLYGAEAFF. The CDR3 DNA is TGCGCCAGCAGCTCGGGACAGGGGTTGTACGGGGCTGAAGCTTTCTTT.

This clonotype showed up many times. This rearrangement joins TRBV2 to TRBJ2-7; D ambiguous. V dropped 1 base and J dropped 6 bases, with 10 bases sitting between them. The germline V gene encodes CDR1 SNHLY and CDR2 FYNNEI. The CDR3 runs to 13 residues. CDR3 DNA: TGTGCCAGCAGTGAAGAGGTCGGCTTCGAGCAGTACTTC. This codes for CASSEEVGFEQYF. Supplemented by reference TRBV2 and TRBJ2-7, the full variable domain reads EPEVTQTPSHQVTQMGQEVILRCVPISNHLYFYWYRQILGQKVEFLVSFYNNEISEKSEIFDDQFSVERPDGSNFTLKIRSTKLEDSAMYFCASSEEVGFEQYFGPGTRLTVT.

The chain links TRBV5-1 to TRBJ2-5; D gene uncertain. CDR3 length equals 16 residues. CDR1 SGHRS and CDR2 YFSETQ come from the germline V gene. Trimming cost V 0 bases and J 1 base, with 13 bases left between them. Here the CDR3 DNA reads TGCGCCAGCAGCTTGGAGTCACTGAGACGCCAAGAGACCCAGTACTTC. The encoded protein is CASSLESLRRQETQYF.

This clonotype has a count of ten or more. The chain combines TRBV18 with TRBJ2-7, with unresolved D. CDR3 size: 14 residues. Germline CDR1 KGHSH, CDR2 LQKENI. V lost 1 base and J 2 bases, leaving 9 bases between the germline ends. CDR3 nucleotides: TGTGCCAGCTCACCACAGGAGCGTGCCTACGAGCAGTACTTC. Translating it yields CASSPQERAYEQYF.

The table lists this clonotype with many counts. This chain connects TRBV7-8 to TRBJ2-2; the D gene is possibly TRBD1 (6 bases). This CDR3 contains 15 residues. Trimming took 3 bases from V and 4 from J, leaving 12 bases between them. Germline loops: CDR1 SGHVS, CDR2 FQNEAQ. CDR3 bases: TGTGCCAGCAGCTTGCTGGGGACACCCACCGGGGAGCTGTTTTTT. Its protein is CASSLLGTPTGELFF. Using reference TRBV7-8 and TRBJ2-2 for the parts outside the CDR3, the full variable domain is GAGVSQSPRYKVAKRGQDVALRCDPISGHVSLFWYQQALGQGPEFLTYFQNEAQLDKSGLPSDRFFAERPEGSVSTLKIQRTQQEDSAVYLCASSLLGTPTGELFFGEGSRLTVL.

This clonotype showed up just a few times. This rearrangement joins TRBV20-1 to TRBJ2-2; 16 bases map to TRBD2. V dropped 3 bases and J dropped 6; count of bases not matched to a gene: 7. Germline lookup yields CDR1 DFQATT and CDR2 SNEGSKA (reference sequence). CDR3 length equals 17 residues. CDR3 DNA sequence: TGCAGTGCTAGTCAGGGACTAGCGGGAGGGAGTCCCGGGGAGCTGTTTTTT. Translating gives CSASQGLAGGSPGELFF.

This chain links TRBV16 with TRBJ1-2; no definite D call. The CDR3 runs to 13 residues. CDR1 and CDR2 (germline): KGHSY, FQNENV. V was pared by 4 bases and J by 4 bases, with 10 bases between. Here the CDR3 DNA reads TGTGCCAGCAGCCCATGGGAGGGCTATGGCTACACCTTC. Protein: CASSPWEGYGYTF.

This clonotype was counted a few times. The chain recombines TRBV20-1 with TRBJ2-3, with TRBD2 matching 8 bases. Trimming took 6 bases from V and 1 from J; bases not matched to a gene: 9. CDR1 is DFQATT and CDR2 is SNEGSKA in the germline V gene (reference sequence). The CDR3 contains 15 residues. CDR3 region: CSASFLLAGTDTQYF. The CDR3 coding sequence is TGCAGTGCCTCCTTCTTACTAGCGGGCACAGATACGCAGTATTTT.

This clonotype was observed a few times. This chain links TRBV24-1 with TRBJ2-3, with 9 bases aligning to TRBD2. The junction had 15 bases not matched to a gene; V was cut back by 2 bases and J by 10 bases. This CDR3 contains 17 residues. The germline V gene has CDR1 KGHDR and CDR2 SFDVKD. The chain's CDR3 is CATSDSTGREGLYSQYF. In nucleotides, the CDR3 is TGTGCCACCAGTGATTCTACGGGGCGGGAGGGCCTTTATTCGCAGTATTTT.

This clonotype was detected only a few times. V is TRBV13 and J is TRBJ2-1, with 8 positions matching TRBD1. This CDR3 is 18 amino acids long. With 4 bases clipped from V and 2 bases from J, the junction kept 13 bases outside the gene matches. From germline, CDR1 is PRHDT and CDR2 FYEKMQ (reference sequence). CDR3 in amino acids: CASSYRLTDRGTYNEQFF. CDR3 nucleotide sequence: TGTGCCAGCAGCTATAGGTTAACCGACAGGGGAACCTACAATGAGCAGTTCTTC.

In this sample, this clonotype turned up many times. The gene calls are TRBV5-1 and TRBJ2-3; D is possibly TRBD1 or TRBD2 (5 bases each). Per germline, CDR1 SGHRS and CDR2 YFSETQ. The CDR3 runs to 13 residues. V lost 0 bases and J 4 bases, leaving 6 bases between the germline ends. The chain's CDR3 is CASSLVGADTQYF. The CDR3 DNA follows: TGCGCCAGCAGCTTGGTGGGGGCAGATACGCAGTATTTT.

This clonotype was seen at least ten times. The chain has TRBV20-1 and TRBJ2-5; D may be TRBD2 (6 bases). CDR1 DFQATT and CDR2 SNEGSKA come from the germline V gene (reference sequence). V shed 3 bases and J shed 5 bases, with 19 bases lying between them. CDR3 size: 15 residues. In DNA form, the CDR3 reads TGCAGTGCTAGGTTCCCCGCACTTGGGGGGGAGACCCAGTACTTC. Protein sequence: CSARFPALGGETQYF.

The rearrangement links TRBV18 to TRBJ2-7; D call uncertain. Germline CDR1 is KGHSH and CDR2 is LQKENI. The CDR3 has 14 residues. V was trimmed by 3 bases and J by 4 bases, leaving 13 bases between them. CDR3 sequence reads: CASSPLGSGYEQYF. The DNA for the CDR3 is TGTGCCAGCTCACCCCTTGGCAGTGGTTACGAGCAGTACTTC.

In its sample, this clonotype was seen a few times. The DNA of the CDR3 is TGCAGTGCTAGGTCGCTAGCGGGGGGCGCGATGTCCTACGAGCAGTACTTC. Encoded protein: CSARSLAGGAMSYEQYF. V usage is TRBV20-1 and J usage is TRBJ2-7; TRBD2 matches at 11 bases. CDR1 and CDR2 (germline): DFQATT, SNEGSKA (reference sequence). This CDR3 is 17 amino acids long. Trimming at V came to 3 bases and at J to 1 base, leaving 11 bases not matched to a gene.

This clonotype appeared many times. The genes are TRBV20-1 and TRBJ2-5; the match to TRBD1 covers 7 bases. Germline CDR1 reads DFQATT; CDR2 reads SNEGSKA (reference sequence). The CDR3 covers 17 residues. Trimming cost V 2 bases and J 0 bases; bases outside gene matches: 12. The CDR3 spells CSARYEVGTDYQETQYF. In DNA form, the CDR3 reads TGCAGTGCTAGATATGAGGTGGGGACAGATTACCAAGAGACCCAGTACTTC.

This clonotype was seen a few times. The gene calls are TRBV15 and TRBJ2-1; no definite D call. Trimming took 6 bases from V and 9 from J, leaving 9 bases between them. Germline V gene data show CDR1 as LNHNV and CDR2 as YYDKDF (reference sequence). The CDR3 contains 11 residues. The CDR3 here is CATRAKAEQFF. The DNA for the CDR3 is TGTGCCACCAGGGCTAAAGCTGAGCAGTTCTTC.

This clonotype was counted a few times. This chain joins TRBV6-4 and TRBJ2-2; perhaps TRBD1 as D (5 bases). Germline CDR1 MRHNA, CDR2 SNTAGT. V lost 0 bases, J lost 4 bases, and 21 bases lay in between. The CDR3 runs to 19 residues. The CDR3: CASSDSHRSDTGFTGELFF. CDR3 bases: TGTGCCAGCAGTGACTCACACCGATCCGACACAGGTTTCACCGGGGAGCTGTTTTTT.

This clonotype was picked up many times. This sequence joins TRBV2 and TRBJ2-1, with 9 positions matching TRBD2. There are 16 residues in the CDR3. After removal of 6 bases from V and 4 bases from J, the junction contained 10 bases not matched to a gene. CDR1 and CDR2 from the germline V gene are SNHLY and FYNNEI. CDR3 residues: CASREKTSGSYNEQFF. The CDR3 DNA is TGTGCCAGCAGGGAAAAGACTAGCGGTAGTTACAATGAGCAGTTCTTC. Complete variable domain (other parts from reference TRBV2 and TRBJ2-1): EPEVTQTPSHQVTQMGQEVILRCVPISNHLYFYWYRQILGQKVEFLVSFYNNEISEKSEIFDDQFSVERPDGSNFTLKIRSTKLEDSAMYFCASREKTSGSYNEQFFGPGTRLTVL.

This clonotype was seen ten or more times. J is TRBJ2-1 and V is TRBV3-1, with 8 positions matching TRBD1. This CDR3 is 18 amino acids long. Losses at the gene ends were 4 bases for V and 6 bases for J; bases not matched to a gene: 17. Germline CDR1 and CDR2: LGHDT and YNNKEL (reference sequence). The CDR3 bases are TGTGCCAGCAGCCCAACGGGACAGGAAAATCCCTACTTCAATGAGCAGTTCTTC. Translation: CASSPTGQENPYFNEQFF.

This clonotype was picked up many times. This chain links TRBV4-2 with TRBJ2-2; a possible D gene is TRBD1 (6 bases). Germline assignment: CDR1 LGHNA and CDR2 YNFKEQ. The CDR3 loop spans 16 amino acids. Deletions cut 0 bases from V and 5 bases from J, with 13 bases between. CDR3 in amino acids: CASSQEPAGQTGELFF. The CDR3 DNA follows: TGTGCCAGCAGCCAAGAGCCGGCAGGACAGACCGGGGAGCTGTTTTTT.

V is TRBV5-1 and J is TRBJ2-7, with D maybe TRBD2 (6 bases). CDR3 length: 13 amino acids. Trimming left V 4 bases short and J 1 base short, with 9 bases between. Per the germline V gene, CDR1 is SGHRS and CDR2 is YFSETQ. The CDR3 nucleotides read TGCGCCAGCAGCGGGGGAGGATCCTACGAGCAGTACTTC. This translates into CASSGGGSYEQYF.

Many counts were recorded for this clonotype. Written as DNA, the CDR3 is TGTGCCAGCAGCCAAGATACCAGGGGCCTCTCCTACAATGAGCAGTTCTTC. Encoded protein: CASSQDTRGLSYNEQFF. The chain combines TRBV4-2 with TRBJ2-1, with D maybe TRBD1 (6 bases). The CDR3 has 17 residues. Deletions cut 0 bases from V and 0 bases from J, with 12 bases between. CDR1 LGHNA and CDR2 YNFKEQ come from the germline V gene.

This clonotype was recorded a few times. V gene TRBV4-2 combines with J gene TRBJ1-5; 8 bases agree with TRBD1. Trimming removed 7 bases from V and 1 base from J; junction bases left unmatched: 9. The CDR3 runs to 16 residues. Germline assignment: CDR1 LGHNA and CDR2 YNFKEQ. The CDR3 bases are TGTGCCAGCACCGGGACAGGTCCGAGGAGCAATCAGCCCCAGCATTTT. This codes for CASTGTGPRSNQPQHF.

This clonotype was observed a few times. This chain joins TRBV30 and TRBJ1-1, with a weak D call TRBD1 (5 bases). CDR3 size: 12 residues. V was cut by 0 bases and J by 4 bases, with 6 bases left in between. CDR1 is GTSNPN and CDR2 is SVGIG in the germline V gene (reference sequence). The CDR3 protein is CAWSVGTTEAFF. CDR3 DNA sequence: TGTGCCTGGAGTGTCGGGACCACTGAAGCTTTCTTT.

This clonotype was counted a few times. The chain couples TRBV6-2 or TRBV6-3 to TRBJ2-6, with 13 bases matching TRBD2. V was pared by 6 bases and J by 0 bases, with 11 bases of the junction left unmatched. The CDR3 is 20 residues long. Germline CDR1 MNHEY, CDR2 SVGEGT. The CDR3 sequence: CASSPLPLAGGFSGANVLTF. CDR3 in DNA: TGTGCCAGCAGCCCCCTACCACTAGCGGGGGGGTTCTCTGGGGCCAACGTCCTGACTTTC.

The chain has TRBV6-1 and TRBJ2-3; 7 bases align to TRBD2. Unmatched junction bases numbered 5, after V lost 3 bases and J lost 2 bases. Germline loops: CDR1 MNHNS, CDR2 SASEGT. The CDR3 runs to 15 residues. CDR3 DNA: TGTGCCAGCAGTGAGGCCGGGACTACCACAGATACGCAGTATTTT. This codes for CASSEAGTTTDTQYF.

This chain joins TRBV5-5 and TRBJ2-6; no clear D gene. Germline CDR1 is SGHKS and CDR2 is YYEKEE (reference sequence). This CDR3 has 16 amino acids. V was pared by 0 bases and J by 0 bases, with 7 bases between. CDR3 sequence: CASSLGESSGANVLTF. CDR3 nucleotide sequence: TGTGCCAGCAGCTTGGGCGAGAGCTCTGGGGCCAACGTCCTGACTTTC.

This clonotype showed up just a few times. The V and J genes are TRBV29-1 and TRBJ2-5; weak D call: TRBD1 (6 bases). The CDR3 totals 13 residues. Trimming left V 4 bases short and J 7 bases short, with 16 bases between. Germline values: CDR1 SQVTM, CDR2 ANQGSEA. The CDR3 is CSVGGTVQGTQYF. The CDR3 DNA reads as TGCAGCGTTGGGGGGACGGTACAGGGGACCCAGTACTTC.

The chain carries TRBV5-1 and TRBJ2-7; tentatively, D is TRBD1 (6 bases). The CDR3 loop spans 11 amino acids. Germline V CDR1 and CDR2: SGHRS, YFSETQ. Between the trimmed V and J ends, which lost 5 bases and 4 bases, there was a span of 7 bases. CDR3 in amino acids: CASRQGYEQYF. CDR3 nucleotides: TGCGCCAGCAGACAGGGTTACGAGCAGTACTTC. Complete variable domain (other parts from reference TRBV5-1 and TRBJ2-7): KAGVTQTPRYLIKTRGQQVTLSCSPISGHRSVSWYQQTPGQGLQFLFEYFSETQRNKGNFPGRFSGRQFSNSRSEMNVSTLELGDSALYLCASRQGYEQYFGPGTRLTVT.